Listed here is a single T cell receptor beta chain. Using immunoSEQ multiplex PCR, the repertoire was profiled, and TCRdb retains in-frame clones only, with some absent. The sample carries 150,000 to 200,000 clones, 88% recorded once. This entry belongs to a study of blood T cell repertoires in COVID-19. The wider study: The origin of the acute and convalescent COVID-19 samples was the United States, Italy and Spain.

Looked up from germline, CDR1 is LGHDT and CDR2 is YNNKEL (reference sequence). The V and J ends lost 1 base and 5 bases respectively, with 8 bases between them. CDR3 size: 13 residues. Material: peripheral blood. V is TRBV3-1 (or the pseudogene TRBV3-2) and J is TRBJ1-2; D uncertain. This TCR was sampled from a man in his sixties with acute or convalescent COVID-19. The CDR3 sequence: CASSQGGAYGYTF. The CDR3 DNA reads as TGTGCCAGCAGCCAAGGCGGAGCGTATGGCTACACCTTC.